Below are 27 T cell receptor beta chains sequenced from a single sample in a study of T-cell reconstitution after alpha-beta-depleted transplantation in children. Unique molecular identifiers were used to barcode this TCRbeta library. TCRdb ran MiXCR on the PCR reads and lists one entry per CDR3 protein. This table has some 200,000 distinct CDR3 sequences, 5.5% to 7% appearing once. The starting material was PBMCs, obtained before TCRalphabeta/CD19-depleted stem cell transplant. The receptors derive from a girl under three years old with combined immunodeficiency, due to receive a stem cell transplant.

The chain uses TRBV18 and TRBJ2-1, with a tentative D call TRBD1 (6 bases). The CDR3 runs 14 residues. V was shortened by 3 bases and J by 5 bases, with 11 bases between the two germline ends. Germline V CDR1 and CDR2: KGHSH, LQKENI. Here the CDR3 reads CASSPGAGDNEQFF. The CDR3 region has the DNA TGTGCCAGCTCACCCGGGGCAGGGGACAATGAGCAGTTCTTC.

This clonotype was counted many times. The genes are TRBV10-3 and TRBJ2-3; TRBD2 is a possible D gene (6 bases). The CDR3 contains 15 residues. V was shortened by 2 bases and J by 3 bases, with 12 bases between the two germline ends. The germline V gene has CDR1 ENHRY and CDR2 SYGVKD. The CDR3 DNA reads TGTGCCATCAGTGAGGGTTGGGGGGAGACAGATACGCAGTATTTT. This gives the protein CAISEGWGETDTQYF.

Ten or more counts support this clonotype. V gene TRBV5-1 combines with J gene TRBJ2-5; D call uncertain. Germline-derived CDR1 and CDR2 are SGHRS and YFSETQ. There are 14 residues in the CDR3. V was shortened by 0 bases and J by 1 base, with 7 bases between the two germline ends. CDR3 sequence reads: CASSLEGVQETQYF. CDR3 in DNA: TGCGCCAGCAGCTTGGAGGGCGTCCAAGAGACCCAGTACTTC. The complete variable domain, with remaining parts taken from reference TRBV5-1 and TRBJ2-5, reads KAGVTQTPRYLIKTRGQQVTLSCSPISGHRSVSWYQQTPGQGLQFLFEYFSETQRNKGNFPGRFSGRQFSNSRSEMNVSTLELGDSALYLCASSLEGVQETQYFGPGTRLLVL.

In this sample, this clonotype turned up many times. The V and J genes are TRBV29-1 and TRBJ2-1, with 9 bases matching TRBD2. Trimming cost V 1 base and J 6 bases; bases outside gene matches: 7. The CDR3 is made up of 15 amino acids. Germline-derived CDR1 and CDR2 are SQVTM and ANQGSEA. This CDR3 is CSVEARLAALNEQFF. As DNA, the CDR3 is TGCAGCGTTGAAGCGAGACTAGCGGCACTCAATGAGCAGTTCTTC.

This clonotype was observed at least ten times. The chain employs TRBV7-6 and TRBJ2-5, with 11 nucleotides matching TRBD2. Germline V gives CDR1 SGHVS, CDR2 FNYEAQ. J lost 0 bases, V lost 2 bases, and 2 bases had no gene match. The CDR3 has 16 residues. The CDR3 sequence is CASSLSSGGDQETQYF. In nucleotides, the CDR3 is TGTGCCAGCAGCTTAAGTAGCGGGGGGGACCAAGAGACCCAGTACTTC.

Ten or more counts support this clonotype. The rearrangement joins TRBV27 to TRBJ2-7; 7 bases are a match to TRBD1. The germline V gene encodes CDR1 MNHEY and CDR2 SMNVEV (reference sequence). Unmatched junction bases numbered 4, after V lost 6 bases and J lost 2 bases. The CDR3 covers 13 residues. CDR3 nucleotides: TGTGCCAGCAGGCGCAGGGGGACCTACGAGCAGTACTTC. Translation gives CASRRRGTYEQYF.

This clonotype was observed at least ten times. The chain uses TRBV7-8 and TRBJ2-4; D unclear. Trimming left V 5 bases short and J 2 bases short, with 16 bases between. CDR3 length equals 16 residues. Germline assignment: CDR1 SGHVS and CDR2 FQNEAQ. CDR3 bases: TGTGCCAGCAGCCTATACGGACCCGTGACCAAAAACATTCAGTACTTC. Its translation is CASSLYGPVTKNIQYF.

The sample holds a few counts of this clonotype. This chain joins TRBV6-2 or TRBV6-3 and TRBJ1-1; no firm D call. The CDR3 has 12 residues. V dropped 8 bases and J dropped 3 bases, with 10 bases sitting between them. Per germline, CDR1 MNHEY and CDR2 SVGEGT. CDR3 in DNA: TGTGCCAGCTCCCCCTTCCACACTGAAGCTTTCTTT. Translation: CASSPFHTEAFF.

This clonotype was detected ten times or more. This chain uses TRBV7-2 with TRBJ1-2; tentative D call: TRBD1 (5 bases). In germline, CDR1 is SGHTA, CDR2 FQGNSA. The length of the CDR3 is 14 residues. Trimming shortened V by 2 bases and J by 4 bases, and 11 bases separated the two germline ends. CDR3: CASSLIEGLYGYTF. The CDR3 bases are TGTGCCAGCAGCTTAATTGAGGGGCTCTATGGCTACACCTTC.

The table lists this clonotype with many counts. The rearrangement links TRBV7-2 to TRBJ2-7; D is unclear. The CDR3 runs 14 residues. Germline V lookup: CDR1 SGHTA, CDR2 FQGNSA. Trimming removed 0 bases at V and 7 bases at J, with 13 bases between. CDR3 in DNA: TGTGCCAGCAGCTTAGCGCCACGGACGAGGGAGCAGTACTTC. Its protein is CASSLAPRTREQYF.

This clonotype was detected many times. V is TRBV20-1 and J is TRBJ1-3; D remains ambiguous. Germline V gives CDR1 DFQATT, CDR2 SNEGSKA (reference sequence). The CDR3 is 14 residues long. The V and J ends lost 0 bases and 0 bases respectively, with 6 bases between them. CDR3 bases: TGCAGTGCTAGAGATCAGTTCTCTGGAAACACCATATATTTT. This gives the protein CSARDQFSGNTIYF.

In this sample, this clonotype turned up many times. The chain is built from TRBV29-1 and TRBJ2-5; possible D gene TRBD1, 5 bases. This CDR3 has 14 residues. With 4 bases removed from V and 1 base from J, the gap between germline ends came to 13 bases. Germline V lookup: CDR1 SQVTM, CDR2 ANQGSEA. CDR3 sequence: CSVVGAKGQETQYF. CDR3 DNA sequence: TGCAGCGTTGTTGGGGCGAAGGGCCAAGAGACCCAGTACTTC.

The V gene is TRBV18, the J gene TRBJ2-7, with 10 bases aligning to TRBD2. In germline, CDR1 is KGHSH, CDR2 LQKENI. J was trimmed by 6 bases and V by 4 bases; bases with no gene match: 12. The CDR3 loop spans 16 amino acids. The CDR3 here is CASSQASGRTPSEQYF. The CDR3 nucleotides read TGTGCCAGCTCACAGGCTAGCGGGAGAACCCCCTCCGAGCAGTACTTC.

The chain has TRBV12-3 or TRBV12-4 and TRBJ1-1; D not certain. Trimming shortened V by 11 bases and J by 3 bases, and 31 bases separated the two germline ends. The CDR3 is 18 amino acids. CDR3 region: CALSLTDWWRISDTEAFF. Written as DNA, the CDR3 is TGTGCCCTCAGTTTAACAGATTGGTGGCGGATCTCGGACACTGAAGCTTTCTTT.

This clonotype was seen repeatedly, ten times or more. The V gene is TRBV20-1, the J gene TRBJ1-5; D not resolved. The ends were cut back, 0 bases at V and 5 bases at J, with 11 bases in the middle. This CDR3 contains 14 residues. The germline CDR1 and CDR2 sequences are DFQATT and SNEGSKA (reference sequence). In DNA, the CDR3 is TGCAGTGCTAGAGAGATTCTAGGATATCAGCCCCAGCATTTT. Protein product: CSAREILGYQPQHF.

This clonotype was counted ten times or more. The chain joins TRBV5-1 to TRBJ2-7, with D perhaps matching TRBD2 (6 bases). V shed 4 bases and J shed 4 bases, with 21 bases lying between them. The CDR3 extends over 16 amino acids. Looked up from germline, CDR1 is SGHRS and CDR2 is YFSETQ. The CDR3 region is CASSDSPTVGLYEQYF. For the CDR3, the DNA is TGCGCCAGCAGCGATTCTCCGACGGTGGGACTTTACGAGCAGTACTTC.

At least ten counts were recorded for this clonotype. This chain connects TRBV20-1 to TRBJ1-6; no definite D call. Germline lookup yields CDR1 DFQATT and CDR2 SNEGSKA (reference sequence). The CDR3 consists of 15 residues. Trimming removed 6 bases at V and 0 bases at J, with 12 bases between. The CDR3 spells CSAPQWSSYNSPLHF. In DNA, the CDR3 is TGCAGTGCCCCACAATGGAGCTCCTATAATTCACCCCTCCACTTT.

This clonotype was detected ten times or more. The chain links TRBV20-1 to TRBJ2-1, with TRBD2 matching over 10 bases. The CDR3 runs 14 residues. In germline, CDR1 is DFQATT, CDR2 SNEGSKA (reference sequence). J gave up 4 bases and V 6 bases, and 6 bases lay outside the gene matches. Written as DNA, the CDR3 is TGCAGTGCCGCCCCTAGCGGGGGATACAATGAGCAGTTCTTC. Amino acids: CSAAPSGGYNEQFF.

Here the CDR3 reads CASSPGPFRTTNEKLFF. As DNA, the CDR3 is TGTGCCAGCAGTCCAGGCCCGTTCAGAACAACTAATGAAAAACTGTTTTTT. The chain carries TRBV12-3 or TRBV12-4 and TRBJ1-4; D not certain. V lost 5 bases and J 0 bases, leaving 16 bases between the germline ends. This CDR3 contains 17 residues.

This clonotype was seen at least ten times. This chain joins TRBV7-6 and TRBJ2-3, with TRBD1 identical over 9 bases. The J segment lost 4 bases and the V segment lost 1 base, leaving 9 bases of the junction unmatched. Germline CDR1 SGHVS, CDR2 FNYEAQ. CDR3 size: 17 residues. DNA of the CDR3: TGTGCCAGCAGCTTAGGTTGGGGACAGGGTCTCCCAGATACGCAGTATTTT. It is translated as CASSLGWGQGLPDTQYF.

This clonotype showed up just a few times. This chain links TRBV7-8 with TRBJ2-7, with TRBD2 matching 8 bases. The CDR3 consists of 13 residues. Germline V gives CDR1 SGHVS, CDR2 FQNEAQ. The ends lost 1 base at V and 5 bases at J; junction bases unmatched: 1. The DNA for the CDR3 is TGTGCCAGCAGCTTAGTGCGGGGGGACGAGCAGTACTTC. Its protein is CASSLVRGDEQYF.

This clonotype has at least ten counts. The V call is TRBV27, the J call TRBJ2-7, with D unresolved. Germline V gene sequence: CDR1 MNHEY, CDR2 SMNVEV (reference sequence). V was trimmed by 8 bases and J by 0 bases, leaving 5 bases between them. CDR3 length: 11 amino acids. The CDR3 DNA follows: TGTGCCAGCGGCCACTCCTACGAGCAGTACTTC. Amino acid sequence: CASGHSYEQYF.

This clonotype showed up many times. The DNA of the CDR3 is TGTGCCAGCAGTTTCCCCCCATTTCGCTCTTTACAGGGTACGAACATTCAGTACTTC. Protein product: CASSFPPFRSLQGTNIQYF. The V call is TRBV28, the J call TRBJ2-4, with TRBD1 as a possible D gene (6 bases). This CDR3 is built from 19 residues. V lost 3 bases and J 7 bases, leaving 28 bases between the germline ends. Germline CDR1 reads MDHEN; CDR2 reads SYDVKM.

This clonotype was found many times. V and J are TRBV24-1 and TRBJ2-1; 10 nucleotides line up with TRBD1. This CDR3 has 15 amino acids. Losses at the gene ends were 3 bases for V and 8 bases for J; bases not matched to a gene: 6. The V gene's germline CDR1 is KGHDR and CDR2 SFDVKD. In DNA form, the CDR3 reads TGTGCCACCAGTGATCCCGGGACAGGGGTCCATGAGCAGTTCTTC. It specifies CATSDPGTGVHEQFF.

This clonotype has ten or more counts. The V gene is TRBV10-3, the J gene TRBJ2-1; 10 bases fit TRBD2. Germline CDR1 ENHRY, CDR2 SYGVKD. With V trimmed by 4 bases and J by 0 bases, 9 bases remained unmatched. This CDR3 spans 18 amino acids. This CDR3 is CAISGAGGLPSSYNEQFF. The CDR3 region has the DNA TGTGCCATCAGTGGAGCGGGAGGGCTACCGAGCTCCTACAATGAGCAGTTCTTC.

This clonotype has a count of ten or more. The rearrangement uses TRBV7-9 and TRBJ2-1; D is ambiguous. Germline V gene lookup returns CDR1 SEHNR and CDR2 FQNEAQ (reference sequence). The CDR3 covers 12 residues. Trimming took off 3 bases at V and 6 bases at J, with 6 bases between the two ends. Here the CDR3 DNA reads TGTGCCAGCAGCTTGAATGTCAATGAGCAGTTCTTC. Translation: CASSLNVNEQFF.

Ten or more counts support this clonotype. The chain combines TRBV21-1 with TRBJ2-3. TRBV21-1 has pseudogene status. This CDR3 has 15 residues. CDR3 DNA: TGTGCCAGCAGCAACCAGGAAATTAGCACAGATACGCAGTATTTT. Protein sequence: CASSNQEISTDTQYF.